This T cell receptor beta chain was captured in a study of blood T cell repertoires in COVID-19. Per the authors' pipeline: Reference gene primer amplification in the assay estimated nucleated cell counts. Using immunoSEQ multiplex PCR, the repertoire was profiled, and TCRdb retains in-frame clones only, with some absent. For V, J and clone size, that table is used; D and trimming come from the DNA. The sample lists tens of thousands of clones, roughly 90% occurring once. Germline loops: CDR1 SGHTA, CDR2 FQGNSA. V lost 2 bases to trimming and J lost 1 base, with 18 bases between them. The length of the CDR3 is 18 residues.

The sequence derives from a man in his fifties with acute or convalescent COVID-19. V is TRBV7-2 and J is TRBJ2-1; TRBD2 is a possible D gene (7 bases). Input material: peripheral blood. The CDR3 DNA follows: TGTGCCAGCAGCTTACGATCGGGGGGCCGGGGATCCTACAATGAGCAGTTCTTC. Its translation: CASSLRSGGRGSYNEQFF. Supplemented by reference TRBV7-2 and TRBJ2-1, the full variable domain reads GAGVSQSPSNKVTEKGKDVELRCDPISGHTALYWYRQSLGQGLEFLIYFQGNSAPDKSGLPSDRFSAERTGGSVSTLTIQRTQQEDSAVYLCASSLRSGGRGSYNEQFFGPGTRLTVL.